The rows below give T cell receptor beta chains drawn from one sample of a study of shared clonotypes between healthy human individuals. The method was immunoSEQ multiplex PCR; TCRdb's version includes in-frame clones alone and lacks a portion of them. Of roughly 810,000 clones listed, about 96% are singletons. Sequenced: naive CD8+ T cells sorted from blood. The receptor set was obtained from a young man in good health. The CDR3 runs from the conserved cysteine through the conserved F or W. The D gene is left open where the match is weak. Size values are once, few and many counts, or a class for expanded clones, and some rows have none.

J: TRBJ1-2
size: NA
D: NA
V: TRBV29-1
DNA: TGCAGCGTTGATCACCGGCCCCACAGGGTTGGAACCTTC
CDR3: CSVDHRPHRVGTF

J: TRBJ2-1
size: NA
D: NA
V: TRBV7-2
DNA: TGTGCCAGCAGCTTAGGGGCAGGGATCAATGAGCAGTTCTTC
CDR3: CASSLGAGINEQFF

J: TRBJ2-1
size: NA
D: NA
V: TRBV19
DNA: TGTGCCAGTAGTATAGAGGGGACTCCCAATGAGCAGTTCTTC
CDR3: CASSIEGTPNEQFF

J: TRBJ2-3
size: many
D: NA
V: TRBV7-9
DNA: TGTGCCAGCAGCGCACCGGATGGACTATTTCAACCAGATACGCAGTATTTT
CDR3: CASSAPDGLFQPDTQYF

J: TRBJ2-4
size: NA
D: NA
V: TRBV27
DNA: TGTGCCAGCAGTTTATACGCCGGGAGCGTAGCCAAAAACATTCAGTACTTC
CDR3: CASSLYAGSVAKNIQYF

J: TRBJ2-5
size: NA
D: NA
V: TRBV11-2
DNA: TGTGCCAGCAGCTTAGACAGCCAAGAGACCCAGTACTTC
CDR3: CASSLDSQETQYF

J: TRBJ1-1
size: NA
D: NA
V: TRBV7-3
DNA: TGTGCCAGCAGCTTAATAGGGGCTGCAAACACTGAAGCTTTCTTT
CDR3: CASSLIGAANTEAFF

J: TRBJ2-7
size: NA
D: NA
V: TRBV4-1
DNA: TGCGCCAGCAGCCTTCGGACGGGGAACTACGAGCAGTACTTC
CDR3: CASSLRTGNYEQYF

J: TRBJ2-3
size: NA
D: NA
V: TRBV5-4
DNA: TGTGCCAGCAGCTTGGCCCCAGATACGCAGTATTTT
CDR3: CASSLAPDTQYF

J: TRBJ2-2
size: NA
D: TRBD1
V: TRBV7-8
DNA: TGTGCCAGCAGCCCCGGGACAGGGAACACCGGGGAGCTGTTTTTT
CDR3: CASSPGTGNTGELFF

J: TRBJ2-7
size: NA
D: TRBD1
V: TRBV18
DNA: TGTGCCAGCTCACCAACAGGGGAACCCTCCTACGAGCAGTACTTC
CDR3: CASSPTGEPSYEQYF

J: TRBJ2-7
size: NA
D: NA
V: TRBV28
DNA: TGTGCCAGCAGTCCCACGCGGGCTCTCTACGAGCAGTACTTC
CDR3: CASSPTRALYEQYF

J: TRBJ1-1
size: NA
D: TRBD1
V: TRBV10-3
DNA: TGTGCCATCAGTACAGGGGACACTGAAGCTTTCTTT
CDR3: CAISTGDTEAFF

J: TRBJ2-7
size: NA
D: NA
V: TRBV5-1
DNA: TGCGCCAGCAGCCAAAGAGGGCCCAGCTCCTACGAGCAGTACTTC
CDR3: CASSQRGPSSYEQYF

J: TRBJ2-5
size: NA
D: TRBD1
V: TRBV27
DNA: TGTGCCAGCAGCTTCACAGGGGGCGAAGAGACCCAGTACTTC
CDR3: CASSFTGGEETQYF

J: TRBJ2-5
size: NA
D: TRBD1
V: TRBV19
DNA: TGTGCCAGTAGTACATGGGCGACAGGGAAGTCGGAAGAGACCCAGTACTTC
CDR3: CASSTWATGKSEETQYF